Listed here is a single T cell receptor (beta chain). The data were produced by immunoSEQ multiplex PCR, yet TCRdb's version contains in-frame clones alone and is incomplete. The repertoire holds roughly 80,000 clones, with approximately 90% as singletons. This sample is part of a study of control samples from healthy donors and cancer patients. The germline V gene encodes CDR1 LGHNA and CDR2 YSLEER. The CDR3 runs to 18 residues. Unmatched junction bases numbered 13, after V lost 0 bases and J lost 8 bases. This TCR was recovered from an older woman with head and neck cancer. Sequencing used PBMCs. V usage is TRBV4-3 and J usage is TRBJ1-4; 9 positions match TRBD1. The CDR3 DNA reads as TGCGCCAGCAGCCAAGACAAGGGACAGGGACGAAAGAAAGAAAAACTGTTTTTT. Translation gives CASSQDKGQGRKKEKLFF.